The present TCR beta chain was sequenced within a study of blood T cell repertoires in COVID-19. Using immunoSEQ multiplex PCR, the repertoire was profiled, and TCRdb retains in-frame clones only, with some absent. Of 95,000 to 150,000 clones in the sample, 80% to 85% were seen once. This CDR3 region has 14 residues. Germline values: CDR1 SGHNT, CDR2 YYREEE (reference sequence). V lost 1 base and J lost 3, with 11 bases in between. The receptor was isolated from a woman aged 50 to 65 with acute or convalescent COVID-19. Sequencing was performed on peripheral blood. The chain uses TRBV5-4 and TRBJ2-7; maybe TRBD1 (6 bases). In nucleotides, the CDR3 is TGTGCCAGCAGCTTGCCAGGGGCAAGCTACGAGCAGTACTTC. Amino acid sequence: CASSLPGASYEQYF.